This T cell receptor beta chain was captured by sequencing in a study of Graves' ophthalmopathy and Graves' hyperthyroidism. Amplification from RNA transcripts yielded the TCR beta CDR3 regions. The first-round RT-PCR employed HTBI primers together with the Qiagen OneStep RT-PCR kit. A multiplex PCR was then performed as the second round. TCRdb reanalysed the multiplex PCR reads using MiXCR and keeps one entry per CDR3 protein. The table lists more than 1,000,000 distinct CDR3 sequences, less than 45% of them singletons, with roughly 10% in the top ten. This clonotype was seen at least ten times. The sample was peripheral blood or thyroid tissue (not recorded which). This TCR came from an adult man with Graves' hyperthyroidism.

CDR3 DNA: TGTGCCAGCAGATCCCAGGGTTACTACGAGCAGTACTTC. Translating gives CASRSQGYYEQYF. The chain has TRBV2 and TRBJ2-7, with D perhaps matching TRBD1 (5 bases). Trimming removed 6 bases at V and 3 bases at J, with 12 bases between. The CDR3 has 13 amino acids. Germline V gene sequence: CDR1 SNHLY, CDR2 FYNNEI.